This entry concerns a single T cell receptor beta chain. As yet, its antigen is unknown. The entry originates in a study of cytomegalovirus exposure and HLA in healthy donors. Study-level findings and limits: For most TCR beta V segments, an earlier analysis put the productive rate at about 90% or about 30% of the time. Later analysis associated a missense DCLRE1C variant with TCR beta V- and J-gene trimming. TCR beta sequences reportedly predicted most subjects' HLA-A and HLA-B alleles accurately.

The donors were healthy bone marrow donors. The V end lost 5 bases, the J end lost 4 bases, and 14 bases lay between the germline ends. Germline V gene lookup returns CDR1 LNHDA and CDR2 SQIVND (reference sequence). This CDR3 spans 14 amino acids. PCR was performed using 60 Vbeta and 13 Jbeta primers. Assay used: immunoSEQ multiplex PCR; TCRdb lists only in-frame clones, some missing. The table lists 170,000 or so clones, about 83% of them singletons. What was sequenced was PBMCs. The chain employs TRBV19 and TRBJ1-2, with a possible D match to TRBD1 (5 bases). This receptor was identified in a girl between 5 and 17 years old in good health and CMV-seropositive. The CDR3 bases are TGTGCCAGTAGTCTACTCGGGACTGTCTATGGCTACACCTTC. Translated, it gives CASSLLGTVYGYTF.